One and the same sample provided the 25 T cell receptor beta chains below, sequenced in a study of tissue T cells after allogeneic stem cell transplantation. The assay was immunoSEQ multiplex PCR, and TCRdb's table has in-frame clones only and misses some. The data show over 1,500 clones, 70% to 90% seen once. The specimen comprised liver tissue, sampled at autopsy. The receptors were gathered from a male patient over 55 with steroid-refractory graft-versus-host disease after an allogeneic stem cell transplant. Some T cells may be graft donor cells.

This chain's CDR3 is CASSETSGGADTQYF. CDR3 DNA sequence: TGTGCCAGCAGTGAAACTAGCGGGGGGGCAGATACGCAGTATTTT. The chain employs TRBV6-4 and TRBJ2-3; 13 nucleotides line up with TRBD2. Germline trimming cut 3 bases from V and 4 bases from J; bases unmatched to any gene: 1. The CDR3 is 15 residues long. Germline loops: CDR1 MRHNA, CDR2 SNTAGT.

This clone was observed once. The J gene is TRBJ1-2, the V gene TRBV28; the D is unclear. This CDR3 region has 10 residues. Germline V gene lookup returns CDR1 MDHEN and CDR2 SYDVKM. The V gene lost 10 bases and the J gene lost 8 bases, with 11 bases spanning the gap. CDR3 region: CAIHREGYTF. The CDR3 region has the DNA TGTGCCATCCACCGAGAAGGCTACACCTTC.

The chain links TRBV4-2 to TRBJ2-5; 8 positions match TRBD2. J lost 2 bases, V lost 0 bases, and 2 bases had no gene match. Germline CDR1 LGHNA, CDR2 YNFKEQ. The CDR3 runs 15 residues. CDR3 region: CASSQDRGGQETQYF. Here the CDR3 DNA reads TGTGCCAGCAGCCAAGATCGGGGGGGGCAAGAGACCCAGTACTTC.

The rearrangement links TRBV6-4 to TRBJ2-1; weak D call: TRBD1 (7 bases). The CDR3 has 15 residues. V lost 3 bases and J lost 8, with 17 bases in between. Germline values: CDR1 MRHNA, CDR2 SNTAGT. The CDR3 DNA is TGTGCCAGCAGTGAGGGGGACAGCGGGTTCGATGAGCAGTTCTTC. Protein sequence: CASSEGDSGFDEQFF.

This chain links TRBV2 with TRBJ1-1; the D is unclear. The CDR3 is 13 residues long. V was clipped by 2 bases and J by 1 base, with 5 bases between them. Germline assignment: CDR1 SNHLY and CDR2 FYNNEI. The CDR3 nucleotides are TGTGCCAGCAGTGAATTAGAGAACACTGAAGCTTTCTTT. This encodes CASSELENTEAFF.

This chain's CDR3 is CASSDRGTGELFF. The CDR3 coding sequence is TGTGCCAGCAGTGACAGGGGCACCGGGGAGCTGTTTTTT. The chain has TRBV6-4 and TRBJ2-2; D might be TRBD1 (5 bases). This CDR3 region has 13 residues. Trimming removed 2 bases from V and 4 bases from J, with 5 bases in between. CDR1 is MRHNA, CDR2 SNTAGT, per germline.

This clone was recorded once. V usage is TRBV6-2 or TRBV6-3 and J usage is TRBJ2-7, with 7 bases matching TRBD1. Germline V gene sequence: CDR1 MNHEY, CDR2 SVGEGT. The CDR3 has 14 residues. The V segment lost 0 bases and the J segment 2 bases; nucleotides outside the gene matches: 1. The CDR3 loop reads CASSYSDRAYEQYF. The DNA for the CDR3 is TGTGCCAGCAGTTACTCCGACAGGGCCTACGAGCAGTACTTC.

This chain connects TRBV6-5 to TRBJ2-3; the D gene could be TRBD1 or TRBD2 (7 bases each). Germline values: CDR1 MNHEY, CDR2 SVGAGI. The CDR3 spans 15 residues. The V end lost 7 bases, the J end lost 4 bases, and 18 bases lay between the germline ends. The CDR3 DNA reads TGTGCCAGCATGGGCAGGGGGGGAGGCCCAGATACGCAGTATTTT. Residues: CASMGRGGGPDTQYF.

V gene TRBV3-1 (or the pseudogene TRBV3-2) combines with J gene TRBJ1-4; no clear D. Trimming took 0 bases from V and 2 from J, leaving 1 base between them. The germline CDR1 and CDR2 sequences are LGHDT and YNNKEL (reference sequence). The CDR3 runs 13 residues. The CDR3 is CASSQDTNEKLFF. The CDR3 DNA reads as TGTGCCAGCAGCCAAGATACTAATGAAAAACTGTTTTTT.

V is TRBV28 and J is TRBJ2-3, with 12 positions matching TRBD2. J gave up 4 bases and V 2 bases, and 4 bases lay outside the gene matches. CDR1 and CDR2 from the germline V gene are MDHEN and SYDVKM. The CDR3 sequence is 16 residues long. Written as DNA, the CDR3 is TGTGCCAGCAGTTTACTAGCGGGGGGGCAGGCAGATACGCAGTATTTT. Its translation: CASSLLAGGQADTQYF. The complete variable domain, with remaining parts taken from reference TRBV28 and TRBJ2-3, reads DVKVTQSSRYLVKRTGEKVFLECVQDMDHENMFWYRQDPGLGLRLIYFSYDVKMKEKGDIPEGYSVSREKKERFSLILESASTNQTSMYLCASSLLAGGQADTQYFGPGTRLTVL.

The chain couples TRBV4-1 to TRBJ2-1; 12 bases fit TRBD2. Germline V CDR1 and CDR2: MGHRA, YSYEKL. CDR3 length: 16 residues. J gave up 10 bases and V 0 bases, and 7 bases lay outside the gene matches. CDR3 DNA: TGCGCCAGCAGCCAAGAACCTAGCGGGGGGGCAGGGGAGCAGTTCTTC. Its translation is CASSQEPSGGAGEQFF.

This chain joins TRBV12-3 or TRBV12-4 and TRBJ1-2; D is unresolved. V was pared by 2 bases and J by 10 bases, with 11 bases between. The CDR3 totals 12 residues. The chain's CDR3 is CASSLQTAAYTF. CDR3 DNA: TGTGCCAGCAGTTTACAAACGGCGGCCTACACCTTC.

The CDR3 DNA follows: TGTGCCAGTAGGCAACTTCTTCCGGGCGTCGAAGCTTTCTTT. Encoded protein: CASRQLLPGVEAFF. The chain joins TRBV19 to TRBJ1-1, with D hard to call. The CDR3 sequence is 14 residues long. From germline, CDR1 is LNHDA and CDR2 SQIVND (reference sequence). Trimming left V 6 bases short and J 8 bases short, with 19 bases between.

This chain links TRBV14 with TRBJ2-7; D call uncertain. Germline V gene sequence: CDR1 SGHDN, CDR2 FVKESK. V was pared by 0 bases and J by 3 bases, with 12 bases between. The CDR3 runs to 15 residues. Here the CDR3 reads CASSQDAPVRYEQYF. As DNA, the CDR3 is TGTGCCAGCAGCCAAGATGCACCGGTTCGCTACGAGCAGTACTTC.

V usage is TRBV10-3 and J usage is TRBJ2-2, with D unresolved. The V gene lost 10 bases and the J gene lost 0 bases, with 15 bases spanning the gap. The CDR3 has 15 amino acids. Germline-derived CDR1 and CDR2 are ENHRY and SYGVKD. The CDR3 DNA sequence: TGTGCCACAACCCCAGACAAACCGAACACCGGGGAGCTGTTTTTT. Its translation is CATTPDKPNTGELFF.

The chain has TRBV5-1 and TRBJ1-5; tentatively, D is TRBD1 (5 bases). In germline, CDR1 is SGHRS, CDR2 YFSETQ. The V gene lost 9 bases and the J gene lost 0 bases, with 25 bases spanning the gap. This CDR3 contains 18 residues. The CDR3 bases are TGCGCCATCCTAGCCGGGACGTCGGAGGAGTATAGCAATCAGCCCCAGCATTTT. Protein sequence: CAILAGTSEEYSNQPQHF.

The genes are TRBV19 and TRBJ1-1; D remains ambiguous. CDR1 LNHDA and CDR2 SQIVND come from the germline V gene (reference sequence). The CDR3 spans 13 residues. The germline V and J ends were trimmed by 7 bases and 5 bases, with 14 bases remaining between them. The CDR3, as DNA: TGTGCCAGTATCGGGAAGGGTGGAACTGAAGCTTTCTTT. Translation: CASIGKGGTEAFF.

The chain carries TRBV30 and TRBJ1-2; 8 nucleotides agree with TRBD1. The CDR3 length is 14 residues. Unmatched junction bases numbered 0, after V lost 0 bases and J lost 0 bases. Germline CDR1 is GTSNPN and CDR2 is SVGIG (reference sequence). As DNA, the CDR3 is TGTGCCTGGAGTGTACAGGGGGCTAACTATGGCTACACCTTC. It yields the protein CAWSVQGANYGYTF.

V and J are TRBV7-3 and TRBJ2-2; D may be TRBD1 (5 bases). The CDR3 covers 15 residues. The V end was cut by 2 bases, the J end by 7 bases, with 14 bases between. Germline V gene lookup returns CDR1 SGHTA and CDR2 FQGTGA. The CDR3 coding sequence is TGTGCCAGCAGCTTAGGGGCACCCCCGGTCGGGGAGCTGTTTTTT. It specifies CASSLGAPPVGELFF.

The J gene is TRBJ1-2, the V gene TRBV30; the match to TRBD1 covers 10 bases. Trimming removed 8 bases from V and 0 bases from J; junction bases left unmatched: 9. Germline V lookup: CDR1 GTSNPN, CDR2 SVGIG (reference sequence). This CDR3 comprises 15 residues. DNA for the CDR3: TGTGCCGGTGACAGGGGGCGCGGTGCTAACTATGGCTACACCTTC. As protein: CAGDRGRGANYGYTF.

The chain combines TRBV3-1 (or the pseudogene TRBV3-2) with TRBJ2-1; tentative D call: TRBD2 (5 bases). Germline V lookup: CDR1 LGHDT, CDR2 YNNKEL (reference sequence). This CDR3 is 13 amino acids long. Trimming cost V 1 base and J 10 bases, with 11 bases left between them. This chain's CDR3 is CASSQGREEEQFF. The DNA of the CDR3 is TGTGCCAGCAGCCAAGGACGGGAAGAAGAGCAGTTCTTC.

The chain is built from TRBV10-1 and TRBJ2-7; D might be TRBD1 (5 bases). The germline V gene has CDR1 WNHNN and CDR2 SYGVQD (reference sequence). This CDR3 region has 13 residues. V gave up 3 bases and J gave up 3 bases, with 9 bases separating them. CDR3 loop: CASSEGVRYEQYF. The DNA for the CDR3 is TGCGCCAGCAGTGAAGGGGTACGCTACGAGCAGTACTTC.

V is TRBV19 and J is TRBJ2-3, with TRBD1 matching 9 bases. The CDR3 is 16 amino acids. V dropped 4 bases and J dropped 5; count of bases not matched to a gene: 10. CDR1 is LNHDA, CDR2 SQIVND, per germline (reference sequence). CDR3 DNA sequence: TGTGCCAGTAGTAATCCGTACAGGGGGCGGCAAGATACGCAGTATTTT. Translation: CASSNPYRGRQDTQYF.

The V and J genes are TRBV5-1 and TRBJ2-2, with D maybe TRBD2 (6 bases). V lost 0 bases and J lost 4, with 16 bases in between. This CDR3 contains 17 residues. Germline assignment: CDR1 SGHRS and CDR2 YFSETQ. Written as DNA, the CDR3 is TGCGCCAGCAGCTTGGCGGGGTCGGGACTGTCCACCGGGGAGCTGTTTTTT. Translation gives CASSLAGSGLSTGELFF.

V is TRBV4-2 and J is TRBJ2-7; D perhaps matches TRBD2 (6 bases). Germline V gene data show CDR1 as LGHNA and CDR2 as YNFKEQ. Trimming removed 4 bases from V and 3 bases from J, with 16 bases in between. The CDR3 length is 15 residues. DNA of the CDR3: TGTGCCAGCAGCCGGACTACGGGGCGGAGCTACGAGCAGTACTTC. Its translation: CASSRTTGRSYEQYF.